This TCR beta chain was recovered during a study of T cells in Graves' hyperthyroidism and ophthalmopathy. RNA transcripts were the template for amplifying TCR beta CDR3 regions. An initial round of RT-PCR targeting the TCR CDR3 relied on the HTBI primer set. TCRdb itself ran the multiplex PCR reads through MiXCR, one entry per CDR3 protein. The sample gives about 98,000 distinct CDR3 sequences, approximately 42% of which show up once; roughly a tenth is in the top ten. V was shortened by 7 bases and J by 0 bases, with 12 bases between the two germline ends. The V gene's germline CDR1 is SQVTM and CDR2 ANQGSEA. This CDR3 is built from 13 residues. For the diagnoses, clinical symptoms, serum thyroxine and TRAb, thyroid ultrasound and orbital computed tomography were used.

This receptor was obtained from a woman in her thirties with Graves' hyperthyroidism. Sequenced input: peripheral blood or thyroid tissue (not recorded which). The chain uses TRBV29-1 and TRBJ1-1; TRBD1 might be the D (6 bases). The CDR3 DNA follows: TGCAGCGACGGGGGGCGGCTGAACACTGAAGCTTTCTTT. As protein: CSDGGRLNTEAFF.